The clone carrying this TCR beta chain was detected many times. Its target is unknown. These data belong to a study of T cells after yellow fever vaccination. Study observations and caveats: Once the booster was given, most primary-vaccination clones reappeared, at around 95% for CD4 and around 90% for CD8.

CDR3 length equals 14 residues. Trimming pared 3 bases from V and 9 bases from J, leaving 15 bases between. TCR cDNA, made by 5'RACE template switching, carried an added universal primer site and UMIs. TCRdb called the 5' RACE reads again in MiXCR, with one record for every CDR3 protein. This table holds around 610,000 distinct CDR3 sequences, roughly 12% found once. The starting material was PBMCs, obtained on the day of the yellow fever booster vaccination. The chain is built from TRBV12-3 or TRBV12-4 and TRBJ2-1; TRBD1 might be the D (6 bases). The receptor comes from a man younger than 45 who received the YFV17D yellow fever vaccine. In nucleotides, the CDR3 is TGTGCCAGCAGTTTCCGGCCGGGACAAAGTGAGCAGTTCTTC. It encodes CASSFRPGQSEQFF.